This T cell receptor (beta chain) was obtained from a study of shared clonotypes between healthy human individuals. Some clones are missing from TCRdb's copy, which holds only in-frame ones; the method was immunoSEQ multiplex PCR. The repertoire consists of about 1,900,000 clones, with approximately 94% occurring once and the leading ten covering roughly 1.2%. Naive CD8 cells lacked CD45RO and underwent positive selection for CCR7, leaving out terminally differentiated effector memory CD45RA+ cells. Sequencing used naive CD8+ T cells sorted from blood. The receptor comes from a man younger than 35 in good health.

DNA for the CDR3: TGTGCCAGCAGCCCCTGGTCCACGGGGGGTCGGCAAGAGACCCAGTACTTC. Translating gives CASSPWSTGGRQETQYF. V usage is TRBV11-2 and J usage is TRBJ2-5; TRBD2 aligns across 7 bases. Per germline, CDR1 SGHAT and CDR2 FQNNGV. V lost 5 bases to trimming and J lost 2 bases; unmatched junction nucleotides: 14. The CDR3 totals 17 residues.